The 27 T cell receptor beta chains below all came from one sample that was sequenced in a study of blood T cell repertoires in COVID-19. Profiled with immunoSEQ multiplex PCR; TCRdb holds only in-frame clones, not every one. The top ten clones hold 2.1% of a sample with 100,000 to 150,000 clones, 90% to 95% of them seen once. Sequencing used peripheral blood. The receptors derive from a man in his fifties with COVID-19, enrolled during active disease.

The chain uses TRBV5-5 and TRBJ2-5; D is possibly TRBD2 (5 bases). CDR3 length equals 13 residues. Between the trimmed V and J ends, which lost 1 base and 3 bases, there was a span of 7 bases. CDR1 is SGHKS and CDR2 is YYEKEE in the germline V gene (reference sequence). The CDR3 region is CASSLNGKETQYF. For the CDR3, the DNA is TGTGCCAGCAGCTTGAACGGGAAAGAGACCCAGTACTTC.

This clone has only one observation. The chain employs TRBV7-9 and TRBJ2-7, with D perhaps matching TRBD2 (5 bases). The germline V gene encodes CDR1 SEHNR and CDR2 FQNEAQ (reference sequence). This CDR3 is 13 amino acids long. With 1 base removed from V and 9 bases from J, the gap between germline ends came to 13 bases. CDR3 bases: TGTGCCAGCAGCTTAGGGGGAGAGCCATGGCAGTACTTC. This codes for CASSLGGEPWQYF.

This clone was seen just once. The J gene is TRBJ2-7, the V gene TRBV2; D remains ambiguous. CDR1 is SNHLY and CDR2 is FYNNEI in the germline V gene. The CDR3 covers 11 residues. V lost 6 bases and J lost 0, with 3 bases in between. CDR3 protein: CASRLSYEQYF. In DNA form, the CDR3 reads TGTGCCAGCAGACTCTCCTACGAGCAGTACTTC.

The V gene is TRBV6-4, the J gene TRBJ2-2, with 11 bases aligning to TRBD2. Trimming cost V 6 bases and J 3 bases; bases outside gene matches: 3. The CDR3 length is 15 residues. CDR1 and CDR2 from the germline V gene are MRHNA and SNTAGT. The CDR3 is CASSLLAGDTGELFF. The CDR3 DNA sequence: TGTGCCAGCAGCCTACTAGCGGGAGACACCGGGGAGCTGTTTTTT.

The V gene is TRBV27, the J gene TRBJ1-2; 10 bases match TRBD1. V shed 10 bases and J 5 bases; nucleotides not matched to a gene: 10. Germline lookup yields CDR1 MNHEY and CDR2 SMNVEV (reference sequence). The length of the CDR3 is 14 residues. This chain's CDR3 is CATGTGALGYGYTF. The CDR3 DNA follows: TGTGCCACCGGGACAGGGGCCTTAGGGTATGGCTACACCTTC.

The chain combines TRBV5-1 with TRBJ2-5; the D gene is possibly TRBD1 (5 bases). The germline V gene has CDR1 SGHRS and CDR2 YFSETQ. Trimming removed 7 bases from V and 1 base from J, with 14 bases in between. The CDR3 spans 14 residues. The CDR3 DNA sequence: TGCGCCAGCGCTCAGAAGGGGCCCCAAGAGACCCAGTACTTC. Residues: CASAQKGPQETQYF.

V and J are TRBV27 and TRBJ1-1; 7 bases map to TRBD1. The CDR3 loop spans 12 amino acids. The V segment lost 6 bases and the J segment 8 bases; nucleotides outside the gene matches: 6. Germline V gene sequence: CDR1 MNHEY, CDR2 SMNVEV (reference sequence). The CDR3 nucleotides read TGTGCCAGCAGATACTGGACAGGCGAAGCTTTCTTT. Protein product: CASRYWTGEAFF.

This clone was counted a few times. The chain is built from TRBV7-2 and TRBJ2-7; 7 bases match TRBD2. From germline, CDR1 is SGHTA and CDR2 FQGNSA. V trimming: 0 bases; J trimming: 1 base; junction bases outside the gene matches: 3. There are 15 residues in the CDR3. The CDR3 nucleotides are TGTGCCAGCAGCTTAGCCTCTAGCGGTTCCTACGAGCAGTACTTC. Translated: CASSLASSGSYEQYF. Drawing the rest from reference TRBV7-2 and TRBJ2-7, the complete variable domain is GAGVSQSPSNKVTEKGKDVELRCDPISGHTALYWYRQSLGQGLEFLIYFQGNSAPDKSGLPSDRFSAERTGGSVSTLTIQRTQQEDSAVYLCASSLASSGSYEQYFGPGTRLTVT.

The rearrangement uses TRBV5-1 and TRBJ2-2; 7 bases fit TRBD2. Trimming at V came to 9 bases and at J to 5 bases, leaving 10 bases not matched to a gene. CDR1 and CDR2 (germline): SGHRS, YFSETQ. CDR3 length: 14 residues. The CDR3 spells CATQASGRTGELFF. In DNA, the CDR3 is TGCGCCACCCAGGCTAGCGGTCGTACCGGGGAGCTGTTTTTT.

The V and J genes are TRBV7-9 and TRBJ1-1, with D unclear. The V end was cut by 5 bases, the J end by 4 bases, with 11 bases between. Per germline, CDR1 SEHNR and CDR2 FQNEAQ (reference sequence). The CDR3 is 13 amino acids. The CDR3 loop reads CASSRPGFTEAFF. The CDR3 nucleotides are TGTGCCAGCAGCCGCCCGGGGTTCACTGAAGCTTTCTTT.

The chain carries TRBV9 and TRBJ1-3; maybe TRBD1 (6 bases). The CDR3 runs to 17 residues. Germline assignment: CDR1 SGDLS and CDR2 YYNGEE. V lost 4 bases and J 0 bases, leaving 17 bases between the germline ends. DNA for the CDR3: TGTGCCAGCAGCCCCGCCGCAGGACAGTTCTCTGGAAACACCATATATTTT. This codes for CASSPAAGQFSGNTIYF.

V gene TRBV7-8 combines with J gene TRBJ2-7, with TRBD1 as a possible D gene (5 bases). From germline, CDR1 is SGHVS and CDR2 FQNEAQ. V dropped 2 bases and J dropped 6 bases, with 11 bases sitting between them. CDR3 size: 13 residues. CDR3 in amino acids: CASSLKGVGEQYV. In nucleotides, the CDR3 is TGTGCCAGCAGCTTAAAAGGGGTGGGCGAGCAGTACGTC.

The CDR3 DNA is TGCGCCAGCAGCCGCCTCCGGGCGGGAGGGCAGGGAGGAAACACCATATATTTT. The encoded protein is CASSRLRAGGQGGNTIYF. V is TRBV4-1 and J is TRBJ1-3, with D perhaps matching TRBD1 (5 bases). The CDR3 has 18 residues. Germline V gene sequence: CDR1 MGHRA, CDR2 YSYEKL. V shed 4 bases and J shed 4 bases, with 23 bases lying between them.

This clone was observed once. Here the CDR3 DNA reads TGTGCCAGCAGTAGACAGGGGGGAAGCAATCAGCCCCAGCATTTT. Amino acids: CASSRQGGSNQPQHF. The genes are TRBV3-1 (or the pseudogene TRBV3-2) and TRBJ1-5; TRBD1 agrees at 9 bases. Germline loops: CDR1 LGHDT, CDR2 YNNKEL (reference sequence). The CDR3 contains 15 residues. Trimming took 6 bases from V and 1 from J; bases not matched to a gene: 4.

The table lists this clone with a count of one. V gene TRBV30 combines with J gene TRBJ1-6, with D tentatively TRBD1 (5 bases). This CDR3 is 14 amino acids long. Germline V gene sequence: CDR1 GTSNPN, CDR2 SVGIG (reference sequence). The V end was cut by 2 bases, the J end by 6 bases, with 11 bases between. CDR3 bases: TGTGCCTGGAGTCAAGGGGCCCCTAATTCACCCCTCCACTTT. It specifies CAWSQGAPNSPLHF. The variable domain in full, with the rest retrieved from reference TRBV30 and TRBJ1-6, is SQTIHQWPATLVQPVGSPLSLECTVEGTSNPNLYWYRQAAGRGLQLLFYSVGIGQISSEVPQNLSASRPQDRQFILSSKKLLLSDSGFYLCAWSQGAPNSPLHFGNGTRLTVT.

The chain combines TRBV7-9 with TRBJ2-7; the match to TRBD1 covers 7 bases. Germline trimming cut 5 bases from V and 8 bases from J; bases unmatched to any gene: 18. This CDR3 spans 16 amino acids. CDR1 SEHNR and CDR2 FQNEAQ come from the germline V gene (reference sequence). The CDR3 sequence: CASSPETGSRAFKQYF. Here the CDR3 DNA reads TGTGCCAGCAGCCCAGAGACAGGGTCACGAGCCTTCAAGCAGTACTTC. Full variable domain (remainder filled in from reference TRBV7-9 and TRBJ2-7): DTGVSQNPRHKITKRGQNVTFRCDPISEHNRLYWYRQTLGQGPEFLTYFQNEAQLEKSRLLSDRFSAERPKGSFSTLEIQRTEQGDSAMYLCASSPETGSRAFKQYFGPGTRLTVT.

The rearrangement links TRBV2 to TRBJ2-5; D is perhaps TRBD1 (6 bases). The germline gives CDR1 SNHLY, CDR2 FYNNEI. The CDR3 is 14 amino acids. The ends were cut back, 3 bases at V and 4 bases at J, with 12 bases in the middle. CDR3 DNA sequence: TGTGCCAGCAGTGAGCAGGGGCGAGGAGAGACCCAGTACTTC. Its protein is CASSEQGRGETQYF.

This clone has a single count. This chain uses TRBV7-2 with TRBJ2-1; D call uncertain. CDR1 is SGHTA, CDR2 FQGNSA, per germline. Trimming removed 3 bases at V and 5 bases at J, with 8 bases between. The CDR3 is 13 residues long. CDR3 DNA: TGTGCCAGCAGCTTTTCCCCAGACAATGAGCAGTTCTTC. This translates into CASSFSPDNEQFF.

This chain uses TRBV30 with TRBJ1-4, with D maybe TRBD1 (5 bases). The CDR3 length is 15 residues. CDR1 and CDR2 from the germline V gene are GTSNPN and SVGIG (reference sequence). V was cut by 2 bases and J by 0 bases, with 10 bases left in between. CDR3 protein: CAWSPGQATNEKLFF. CDR3 bases: TGTGCCTGGAGTCCCGGACAAGCAACTAATGAAAAACTGTTTTTT.

The rearrangement uses TRBV19 and TRBJ1-5; tentative D call: TRBD1 (5 bases). V was cut by 8 bases and J by 0 bases, with 14 bases left in between. This CDR3 contains 15 residues. The germline V gene encodes CDR1 LNHDA and CDR2 SQIVND (reference sequence). The CDR3 DNA reads TGTGCCAGTGAGATTGACAGCAATAGCAATCAGCCCCAGCATTTT. Translated, it gives CASEIDSNSNQPQHF.

The chain employs TRBV19 and TRBJ2-1; 8 nucleotides line up with TRBD2. The germline gives CDR1 LNHDA, CDR2 SQIVND (reference sequence). The CDR3 runs to 16 residues. Trimming cost V 1 base and J 3 bases; bases outside gene matches: 5. In DNA form, the CDR3 reads TGTGCCAGTAGTATAGGAGGACTAGCCCTCTACAATGAGCAGTTCTTC. Translating it yields CASSIGGLALYNEQFF.

This chain links TRBV20-1 with TRBJ2-1, with D perhaps TRBD2 (5 bases). The V end was cut by 5 bases, the J end by 8 bases, with 10 bases between. CDR3 size: 11 residues. CDR1 is DFQATT, CDR2 SNEGSKA, per germline (reference sequence). In nucleotides, the CDR3 is TGCAGTGCTGTACTGAGGGATGAGCAGTTCTTC. Its protein is CSAVLRDEQFF.

V is TRBV7-3 and J is TRBJ2-2, with TRBD2 matching over 11 bases. Germline CDR1 and CDR2: SGHTA and FQGTGA. The CDR3 length is 18 residues. After removal of 10 bases from V and 2 bases from J, the junction contained 15 bases not matched to a gene. DNA for the CDR3: TGTGCCACCTCGAAGAGAGTAGCGGGAGGGTTAAACACCGGGGAGCTGTTTTTT. Its translation: CATSKRVAGGLNTGELFF.

This chain uses TRBV5-4 with TRBJ2-7; a possible D gene is TRBD2 (5 bases). Trimming took off 5 bases at V and 0 bases at J, with 12 bases between the two ends. Germline-derived CDR1 and CDR2 are SGHNT and YYREEE (reference sequence). There are 14 residues in the CDR3. The CDR3 DNA reads TGTGCCAGCAGTCAGGAGGCCACCTCCTACGAGCAGTACTTC. It yields the protein CASSQEATSYEQYF. The variable domain in full, with the rest retrieved from reference TRBV5-4 and TRBJ2-7, is ETGVTQSPTHLIKTRGQQVTLRCSSQSGHNTVSWYQQALGQGPQFIFQYYREEENGRGNFPPRFSGLQFPNYSSELNVNALELDDSALYLCASSQEATSYEQYFGPGTRLTVT.

The J gene is TRBJ1-2, the V gene TRBV27, with TRBD1 matching over 7 bases. There are 15 residues in the CDR3. Trimming removed 0 bases from V and 4 bases from J; junction bases left unmatched: 5. The V gene's germline CDR1 is MNHEY and CDR2 SMNVEV (reference sequence). The DNA of the CDR3 is TGTGCCAGCAGTTTATCGAGGGGGCTGAGCTATGGCTACACCTTC. It encodes CASSLSRGLSYGYTF.

This clone was found once. This sequence joins TRBV25-1 and TRBJ2-1, with D hard to call. The CDR3 is made up of 14 amino acids. The V end lost 8 bases, the J end lost 3 bases, and 14 bases lay between the germline ends. Per the germline V gene, CDR1 is MGHDK and CDR2 is SYGVNS. The CDR3 reads CASPGPLVYNEQFF. DNA for the CDR3: TGTGCCAGCCCTGGCCCTCTGGTCTACAATGAGCAGTTCTTC.

The J gene is TRBJ1-6, the V gene TRBV7-8; D is unclear. The CDR3 is 16 amino acids. Germline-derived CDR1 and CDR2 are SGHVS and FQNEAQ. Trimming left V 4 bases short and J 10 bases short, with 20 bases between. The CDR3: CASSSSRGSLDSPLHF. The CDR3 nucleotides are TGTGCCAGCAGCTCCAGCAGAGGGTCGTTAGACTCACCCCTCCACTTT.